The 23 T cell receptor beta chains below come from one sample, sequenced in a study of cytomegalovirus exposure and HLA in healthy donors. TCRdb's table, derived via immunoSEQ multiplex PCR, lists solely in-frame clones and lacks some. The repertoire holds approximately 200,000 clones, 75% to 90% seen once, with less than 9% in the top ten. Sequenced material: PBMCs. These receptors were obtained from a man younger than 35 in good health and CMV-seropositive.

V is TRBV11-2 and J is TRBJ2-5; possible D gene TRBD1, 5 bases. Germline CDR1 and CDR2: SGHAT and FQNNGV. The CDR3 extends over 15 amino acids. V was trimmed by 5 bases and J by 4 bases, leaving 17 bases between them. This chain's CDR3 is CASSTPDTKSETQYF. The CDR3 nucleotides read TGTGCCAGCAGCACTCCGGACACCAAATCAGAGACCCAGTACTTC.

CDR3: CASNVSGRGTDTQYF. The CDR3 region has the DNA TGTGCCAGCAACGTAAGCGGGAGAGGGACAGATACGCAGTATTTT. This sequence joins TRBV28 and TRBJ2-3; 8 bases are shared with TRBD2. The V gene's germline CDR1 is MDHEN and CDR2 SYDVKM. CDR3 length: 15 amino acids. V lost 7 bases to trimming and J lost 3 bases; unmatched junction nucleotides: 9.

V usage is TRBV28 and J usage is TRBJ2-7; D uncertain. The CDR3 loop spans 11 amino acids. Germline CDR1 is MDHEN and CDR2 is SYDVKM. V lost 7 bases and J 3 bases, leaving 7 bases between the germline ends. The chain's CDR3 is CASTLDYEQYF. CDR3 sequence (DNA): TGTGCCAGCACCCTAGACTACGAGCAGTACTTC. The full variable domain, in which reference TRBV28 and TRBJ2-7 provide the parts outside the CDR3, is DVKVTQSSRYLVKRTGEKVFLECVQDMDHENMFWYRQDPGLGLRLIYFSYDVKMKEKGDIPEGYSVSREKKERFSLILESASTNQTSMYLCASTLDYEQYFGPGTRLTVT.

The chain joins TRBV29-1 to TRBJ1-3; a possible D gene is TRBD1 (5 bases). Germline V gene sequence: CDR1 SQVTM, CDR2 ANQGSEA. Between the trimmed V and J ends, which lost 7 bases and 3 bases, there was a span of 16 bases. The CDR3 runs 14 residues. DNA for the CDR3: TGCAGCGGAGCCCCGGCGGGGGGTGGAAACACCATATATTTT. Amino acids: CSGAPAGGGNTIYF.

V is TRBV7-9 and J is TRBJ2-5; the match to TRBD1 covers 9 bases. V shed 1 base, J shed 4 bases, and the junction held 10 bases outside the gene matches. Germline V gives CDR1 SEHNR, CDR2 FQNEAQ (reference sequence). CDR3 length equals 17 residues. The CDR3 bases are TGTGCCAGCAGCTTAGGAAGGTGGGACAGGGAATCAGAGACCCAGTACTTC. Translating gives CASSLGRWDRESETQYF.

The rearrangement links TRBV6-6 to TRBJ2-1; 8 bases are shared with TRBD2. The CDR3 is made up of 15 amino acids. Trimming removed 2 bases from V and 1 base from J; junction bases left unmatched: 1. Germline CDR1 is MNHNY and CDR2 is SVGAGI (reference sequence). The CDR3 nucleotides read TGTGCCAGCAGTTACGGCGGGAGGTCCTACAATGAGCAGTTCTTC. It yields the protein CASSYGGRSYNEQFF.

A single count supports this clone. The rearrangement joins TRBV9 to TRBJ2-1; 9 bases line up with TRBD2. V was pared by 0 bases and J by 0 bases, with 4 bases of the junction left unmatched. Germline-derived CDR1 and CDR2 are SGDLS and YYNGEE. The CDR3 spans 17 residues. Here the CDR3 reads CASSVGPSGISYNEQFF. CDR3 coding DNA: TGTGCCAGCAGCGTAGGACCTAGCGGGATCTCCTACAATGAGCAGTTCTTC.

This chain's CDR3 is CSALRTGWTGELFF. Here the CDR3 DNA reads TGCAGCGCGCTACGGACAGGGTGGACCGGGGAGCTGTTTTTT. The J gene is TRBJ2-2, the V gene TRBV29-1; 8 bases map to TRBD1. The CDR3 loop spans 14 amino acids. Germline V gene lookup returns CDR1 SQVTM and CDR2 ANQGSEA. Trimming took 7 bases from V and 5 from J; bases not matched to a gene: 9.

CDR3: CASSQRTSGRMGGTGELFF. In DNA, the CDR3 is TGCGCCAGCAGCCAAAGGACTAGCGGGAGAATGGGAGGCACCGGGGAGCTGTTTTTT. The gene calls are TRBV4-3 and TRBJ2-2, with 13 bases aligning to TRBD2. J lost 4 bases, V lost 2 bases, and 10 bases had no gene match. The CDR3 has 19 residues. Germline-derived CDR1 and CDR2 are LGHNA and YSLEER.

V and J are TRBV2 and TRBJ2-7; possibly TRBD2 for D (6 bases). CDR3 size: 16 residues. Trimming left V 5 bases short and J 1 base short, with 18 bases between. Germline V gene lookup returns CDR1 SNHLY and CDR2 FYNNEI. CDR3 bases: TGTGCCAGCAGTCCGGAGGGCTTTTCCGGGTCCTACGAGCAGTACTTC. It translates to CASSPEGFSGSYEQYF.

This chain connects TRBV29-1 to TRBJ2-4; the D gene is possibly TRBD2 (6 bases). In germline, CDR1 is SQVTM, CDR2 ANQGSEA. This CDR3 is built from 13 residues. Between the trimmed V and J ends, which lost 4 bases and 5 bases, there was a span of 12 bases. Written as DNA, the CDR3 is TGCAGCGTTGGCGGCCCGGGGGAAAACATTCAGTACTTC. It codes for CSVGGPGENIQYF.

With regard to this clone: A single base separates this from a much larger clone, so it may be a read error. DNA of the CDR3: TGTGCCAGCAGCCCGACTAGCGGGAGCACCGGGGAGCTGTTTTTT. The encoded protein is CASSPTSGSTGELFF. This rearrangement joins TRBV4-2 to TRBJ2-2, with 12 bases fitting TRBD2. This CDR3 comprises 15 residues. Germline-derived CDR1 and CDR2 are LGHNA and YNFKEQ. Trimming removed 4 bases from V and 4 bases from J; junction bases left unmatched: 1.

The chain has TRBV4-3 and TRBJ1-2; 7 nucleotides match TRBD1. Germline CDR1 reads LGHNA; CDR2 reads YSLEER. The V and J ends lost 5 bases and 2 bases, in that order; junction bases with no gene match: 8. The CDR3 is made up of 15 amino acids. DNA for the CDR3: TGCGCCAGCAGCAGAACAGAGACAGGGAACTATGGCTACACCTTC. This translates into CASSRTETGNYGYTF.

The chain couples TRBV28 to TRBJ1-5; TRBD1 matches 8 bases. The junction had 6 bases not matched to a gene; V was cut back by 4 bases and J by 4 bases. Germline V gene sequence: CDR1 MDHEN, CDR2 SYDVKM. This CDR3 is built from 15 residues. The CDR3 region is CASSSNQGANQPQHF. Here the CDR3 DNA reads TGTGCCAGCAGTTCAAATCAGGGGGCAAATCAGCCCCAGCATTTT.

The CDR3 nucleotides read TGTGCCAGCAGTTTATTGGGCAGACACATTCAGTACTTC. It codes for CASSLLGRHIQYF. The chain carries TRBV27 and TRBJ2-4, with D unresolved. Per germline, CDR1 MNHEY and CDR2 SMNVEV (reference sequence). With 1 base removed from V and 8 bases from J, the gap between germline ends came to 9 bases. The CDR3 runs 13 residues.

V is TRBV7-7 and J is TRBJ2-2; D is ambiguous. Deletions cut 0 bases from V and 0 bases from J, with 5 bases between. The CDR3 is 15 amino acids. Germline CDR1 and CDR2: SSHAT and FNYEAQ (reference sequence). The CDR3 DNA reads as TGTGCCAGCAGCTTAGCCACTGCGAACACCGGGGAGCTGTTTTTT. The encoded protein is CASSLATANTGELFF.

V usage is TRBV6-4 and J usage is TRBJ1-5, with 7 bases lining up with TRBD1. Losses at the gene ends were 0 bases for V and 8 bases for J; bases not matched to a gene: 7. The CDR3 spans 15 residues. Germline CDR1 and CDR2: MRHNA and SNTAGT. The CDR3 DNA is TGTGCCAGCAGTGACTCGAGGGCAGGGGGGAAGCCCCAGCATTTT. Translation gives CASSDSRAGGKPQHF.

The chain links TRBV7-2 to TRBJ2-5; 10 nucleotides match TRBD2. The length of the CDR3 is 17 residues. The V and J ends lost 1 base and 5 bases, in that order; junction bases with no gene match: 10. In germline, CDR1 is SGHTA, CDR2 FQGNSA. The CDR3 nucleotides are TGTGCCAGCAGCTTAGTTCTAGCGGGAGTATGGGGGGAGACCCAGTACTTC. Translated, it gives CASSLVLAGVWGETQYF.

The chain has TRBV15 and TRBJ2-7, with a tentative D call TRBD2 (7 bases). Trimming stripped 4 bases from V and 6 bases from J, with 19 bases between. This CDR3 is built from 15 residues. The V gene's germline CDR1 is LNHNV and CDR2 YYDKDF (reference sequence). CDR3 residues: CATSTPGGGAGEQYF. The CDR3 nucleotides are TGTGCCACCAGCACCCCCGGAGGGGGGGCAGGCGAGCAGTACTTC. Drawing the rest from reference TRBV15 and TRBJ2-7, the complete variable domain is DAMVIQNPRYQVTQFGKPVTLSCSQTLNHNVMYWYQQKSSQAPKLLFHYYDKDFNNEADTPDNFQSRRPNTSFCFLDIRSPGLGDTAMYLCATSTPGGGAGEQYFGPGTRLTVT.

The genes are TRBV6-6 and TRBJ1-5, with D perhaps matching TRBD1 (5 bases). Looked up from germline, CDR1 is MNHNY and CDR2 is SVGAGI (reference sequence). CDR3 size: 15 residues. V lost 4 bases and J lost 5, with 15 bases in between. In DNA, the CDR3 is TGTGCCAGCAGTTTCGTGGCGGGGGGGGATCAGCCCCAGCATTTT. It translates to CASSFVAGGDQPQHF.

The CDR3 loop is CASSDRTSGNTIYF. DNA for the CDR3: TGTGCCAGCAGTGACAGGACTTCTGGAAACACCATATATTTT. The rearrangement joins TRBV28 to TRBJ1-3; D is perhaps TRBD1 (6 bases). Germline lookup yields CDR1 MDHEN and CDR2 SYDVKM. This CDR3 region has 14 residues. The V and J ends lost 5 bases and 1 base respectively, with 9 bases between them. Full variable domain (remainder filled in from reference TRBV28 and TRBJ1-3): DVKVTQSSRYLVKRTGEKVFLECVQDMDHENMFWYRQDPGLGLRLIYFSYDVKMKEKGDIPEGYSVSREKKERFSLILESASTNQTSMYLCASSDRTSGNTIYFGEGSWLTVV.

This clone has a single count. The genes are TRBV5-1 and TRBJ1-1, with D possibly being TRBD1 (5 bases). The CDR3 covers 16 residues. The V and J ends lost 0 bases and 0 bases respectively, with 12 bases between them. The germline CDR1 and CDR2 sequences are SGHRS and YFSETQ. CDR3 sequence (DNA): TGCGCCAGCAGCTTGGTGGCAGGGTTCATGAACACTGAAGCTTTCTTT. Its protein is CASSLVAGFMNTEAFF.

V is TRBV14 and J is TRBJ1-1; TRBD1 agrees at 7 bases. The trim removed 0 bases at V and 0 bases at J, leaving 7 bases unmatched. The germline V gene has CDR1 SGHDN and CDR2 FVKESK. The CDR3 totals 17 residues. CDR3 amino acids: CASSQDPRQGMNTEAFF. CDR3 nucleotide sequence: TGTGCCAGCAGCCAAGATCCCCGACAGGGTATGAACACTGAAGCTTTCTTT.